The next 29 T cell receptor beta chains were all read from a single sample in a study of post-analysis software for immune sequencing data. Study-wide results and limits: Several TRBV segments, TRBV5-6, TRBV5-1 and TRBV20-1 among them, were found more frequent in patients than controls.

The antigens these receptors bind are not known. Unique molecular identifiers were present in the TCR beta cDNA libraries. TCRdb independently ran MiXCR on the PCR reads; one entry per CDR3 protein. This table holds hundreds of thousands of distinct CDR3 sequences, 55% to 70% found once. Sequenced material: blood. The receptors here all came from a girl aged 2 to 10 with multiple sclerosis.

The CDR3 DNA follows: TGCGCCAGCAAATTAGGGGGGCTATCCTACAATGAGCAGTTCTTC. It is translated as CASKLGGLSYNEQFF. J is TRBJ2-1 and V is TRBV5-1; D may match TRBD1 or TRBD2 (6 bases each). The CDR3 has 15 amino acids. Germline CDR1 reads SGHRS; CDR2 reads YFSETQ. V lost 6 bases, J lost 1 base, and 14 bases lay in between.

This clonotype was seen ten or more times. The genes are TRBV7-2 and TRBJ1-6, with D possibly being TRBD1 (5 bases). Germline CDR1 and CDR2: SGHTA and FQGNSA. CDR3 length: 15 amino acids. Trimming left V 7 bases short and J 6 bases short, with 16 bases between. Here the CDR3 DNA reads TGTGCCAGCACACCCCCCGGGGGAAGTAATTCACCCCTCCACTTT. Its protein product is CASTPPGGSNSPLHF.

CDR3 protein: CSAREAQGVYEQYF. The CDR3 DNA follows: TGCAGTGCTAGAGAGGCACAGGGGGTCTACGAGCAGTACTTC. The chain recombines TRBV20-1 with TRBJ2-7, with TRBD1 identical over 8 bases. Per germline, CDR1 DFQATT and CDR2 SNEGSKA (reference sequence). CDR3 length equals 14 residues. Trimming cost V 0 bases and J 3 bases; bases outside gene matches: 4.

The chain recombines TRBV4-1 with TRBJ2-7, with D unresolved. The CDR3 spans 15 residues. Germline V gives CDR1 MGHRA, CDR2 YSYEKL. V was cut by 1 base and J by 0 bases, with 10 bases left in between. Here the CDR3 reads CASSQGQLSSYEQYF. The CDR3 coding sequence is TGCGCCAGCAGCCAAGGTCAACTAAGCTCCTACGAGCAGTACTTC.

The V and J genes are TRBV27 and TRBJ2-1; 12 nucleotides agree with TRBD1. The CDR3 has 16 residues. Per germline, CDR1 MNHEY and CDR2 SMNVEV (reference sequence). Trimming cost V 7 bases and J 14 bases; bases outside gene matches: 18. The CDR3 DNA reads TGTGCCAGCACCAAGACCGGGACAGGGGGCCCCGGAGGAGAGTTCTTC. It specifies CASTKTGTGGPGGEFF.

This sequence joins TRBV4-3 and TRBJ2-5; tentative D call: TRBD1 (6 bases). V lost 2 bases, J lost 2 bases, and 12 bases lay in between. The V gene's germline CDR1 is LGHNA and CDR2 YSLEER. CDR3 length: 15 amino acids. In DNA form, the CDR3 reads TGCGCCAGCAGCCAATACCGGGACACTCAAGAGACCCAGTACTTC. Protein product: CASSQYRDTQETQYF.

The V call is TRBV11-2, the J call TRBJ2-5; D is unresolved. Germline CDR1 is SGHAT and CDR2 is FQNNGV. V was pared by 5 bases and J by 0 bases, with 13 bases between. This CDR3 is 15 amino acids long. The CDR3, as DNA: TGTGCCAGCAGCGCAATATCGCCGTACCAAGAGACCCAGTACTTC. It translates to CASSAISPYQETQYF.

The chain joins TRBV2 to TRBJ1-6; D remains ambiguous. The V end was cut by 1 base, the J end by 4 bases, with 14 bases between. In germline, CDR1 is SNHLY, CDR2 FYNNEI. This CDR3 contains 17 residues. CDR3 DNA sequence: TGTGCCAGCAGTGAAGTGGTGTCCTATAATTATAATTCACCCCTCCACTTT. It translates to CASSEVVSYNYNSPLHF.

This clonotype was seen a few times. The rearrangement joins TRBV5-4 to TRBJ2-1, with 16 nucleotides matching TRBD2. The CDR3 spans 17 residues. After removal of 4 bases from V and 4 bases from J, the junction contained 5 bases not matched to a gene. Germline CDR1 and CDR2: SGHNT and YYREEE (reference sequence). CDR3 in DNA: TGTGCCAGCAGCCGGGGACTAGCGGGAGGGGGATACAATGAGCAGTTCTTC. As protein: CASSRGLAGGGYNEQFF.

The gene calls are TRBV20-1 and TRBJ2-4; a weak D match, TRBD2 (5 bases). The DNA end is more similar to TRBJ2-7, so the J call may be wrong. The CDR3 sequence is 12 residues long. Looked up from germline, CDR1 is DFQATT and CDR2 is SNEGSKA (reference sequence). CDR3 DNA: TGCAGTGCTACCCAAGCGGTCTACGAGCAGTACTTC. It translates to CSATQAVYEQYF.

The V gene is TRBV29-1, the J gene TRBJ1-2; D possibly corresponds to TRBD1 (6 bases). Trimming took off 4 bases at V and 4 bases at J, with 10 bases between the two ends. This CDR3 region has 12 residues. CDR1 and CDR2 (germline): SQVTM, ANQGSEA. The DNA for the CDR3 is TGCAGCGTTGTAGGACAGACCTATGGCTACACCTTC. Translation gives CSVVGQTYGYTF.

This sequence joins TRBV4-2 and TRBJ1-2, with a possible D match to TRBD1 (6 bases). Germline V gene sequence: CDR1 LGHNA, CDR2 YNFKEQ. The V end was cut by 6 bases, the J end by 6 bases, with 14 bases between. CDR3 length: 13 amino acids. This chain's CDR3 is CASSPDRNNGYTF. CDR3 nucleotide sequence: TGTGCCAGCAGTCCGGACAGAAACAATGGCTACACCTTC.

This clonotype was seen only once. The chain has TRBV10-3 and TRBJ2-1, with 7 positions matching TRBD2. Germline trimming cut 7 bases from V and 1 base from J; bases unmatched to any gene: 10. Looked up from germline, CDR1 is ENHRY and CDR2 is SYGVKD. The CDR3 is 16 residues long. The CDR3 reads CAITTERGGSYNEQFF. The CDR3 nucleotides are TGTGCCATCACCACGGAGCGGGGAGGATCCTACAATGAGCAGTTCTTC.

The J gene is TRBJ2-1, the V gene TRBV6-2 or TRBV6-3; 9 bases are a match to TRBD2. The ends lost 2 bases at V and 5 bases at J; junction bases unmatched: 7. Germline CDR1 MNHEY, CDR2 SVGEGT. The CDR3 length is 16 residues. The CDR3: CASSYLGGGAHNEQFF. The CDR3 DNA is TGTGCCAGCAGTTACCTGGGCGGGGGGGCCCACAATGAGCAGTTCTTC.

This chain links TRBV28 with TRBJ2-7; TRBD2 agrees at 10 bases. V gave up 2 bases and J gave up 2 bases; unmatched junction bases: 9. The V gene's germline CDR1 is MDHEN and CDR2 SYDVKM. This CDR3 spans 17 amino acids. The CDR3 here is CASSLGLADDPPYEQYF. The CDR3 DNA sequence: TGTGCCAGCAGTTTAGGACTAGCGGACGATCCCCCCTACGAGCAGTACTTC.

The chain couples TRBV4-3 to TRBJ2-1; tentatively, D is TRBD1 or TRBD2 (5 bases each). V was cut by 0 bases and J by 3 bases, with 15 bases left in between. Germline V gene data show CDR1 as LGHNA and CDR2 as YSLEER. The CDR3 has 17 amino acids. The CDR3: CASSQEVAGAGYNEQFF. Written as DNA, the CDR3 is TGCGCCAGCAGCCAAGAAGTGGCCGGGGCGGGCTACAATGAGCAGTTCTTC.

The chain is built from TRBV5-6 and TRBJ1-5; D unclear. Germline V gene lookup returns CDR1 SGHDT and CDR2 YYEEEE. V shed 2 bases and J shed 2 bases, with 38 bases lying between them. This CDR3 is built from 24 residues. The chain's CDR3 is CASSLSLSSSLFGPIRTGNQPQHF. As DNA, the CDR3 is TGTGCCAGCAGCTTATCGCTCTCCAGCAGCTTGTTTGGCCCAATCCGAACTGGCAATCAGCCCCAGCATTTT.

This clonotype was counted between two and nine times. The chain is built from TRBV12-3 or TRBV12-4 and TRBJ2-7, with D tentatively TRBD1 (6 bases). The CDR3 is 13 residues long. V lost 4 bases and J lost 5, with 12 bases in between. The CDR3 DNA follows: TGTGCCAGCAGTTCAGGGGAGTTCGACGAGCAGTACTTC. Protein product: CASSSGEFDEQYF.

The CDR3: CSVEAPSLSSGAQETQYF. The CDR3 DNA follows: TGCAGCGTTGAAGCACCCTCCCTTTCATCAGGGGCGCAAGAGACCCAGTACTTC. V is TRBV29-1 and J is TRBJ2-5; D may be TRBD1 (6 bases). CDR3 size: 18 residues. Trimming stripped 1 base from V and 2 bases from J, with 23 bases between. Germline CDR1 is SQVTM and CDR2 is ANQGSEA.

This chain connects TRBV11-2 to TRBJ2-5; 10 nucleotides align to TRBD2. Germline V CDR1 and CDR2: SGHAT, FQNNGV. V shed 5 bases, J shed 3 bases, and the junction held 6 bases outside the gene matches. The CDR3 is made up of 15 amino acids. This CDR3 is CASSPKTSGEETQYF. As DNA, the CDR3 is TGTGCCAGCAGCCCAAAAACTAGCGGGGAAGAGACCCAGTACTTC.

The sample holds a few counts of this clonotype. This chain joins TRBV5-1 and TRBJ2-3; 10 bases are shared with TRBD2. V lost 2 bases and J lost 3; bases outside the gene matches: 6. Per the germline V gene, CDR1 is SGHRS and CDR2 is YFSETQ. There are 16 residues in the CDR3. CDR3 in amino acids: CASSLLAGMGTDTQYF. The DNA of the CDR3 is TGCGCCAGCAGCTTACTAGCGGGAATGGGAACAGATACGCAGTATTTT.

For the CDR3, the DNA is TGTGCCAGCAGTACCAGGAACACAGATACGCAGTATTTT. This codes for CASSTRNTDTQYF. The chain carries TRBV12-3 or TRBV12-4 and TRBJ2-3, with D unclear. The germline V and J ends were trimmed by 5 bases and 2 bases, with 8 bases remaining between them. This CDR3 has 13 amino acids.

The chain is built from TRBV20-1 and TRBJ2-1; TRBD2 matches at 14 bases. The germline V gene encodes CDR1 DFQATT and CDR2 SNEGSKA (reference sequence). V was pared by 6 bases and J by 1 base, with 5 bases of the junction left unmatched. The CDR3 extends over 16 amino acids. CDR3 DNA: TGCAGTGCCCGCCGACTAGCGGGGGGGTCCTACAATGAGCAGTTCTTC. It translates to CSARRLAGGSYNEQFF.

In its sample, this clonotype was seen a few times. The chain has TRBV4-1 and TRBJ2-7; 7 positions match TRBD2. Germline V gene data show CDR1 as MGHRA and CDR2 as YSYEKL. V was pared by 3 bases and J by 8 bases, with 10 bases of the junction left unmatched. The CDR3 is 14 residues long. The CDR3 nucleotides are TGCGCCAGCAGCCATCCCTTATCCGGGACTAAGCAGTACTTC. Translating it yields CASSHPLSGTKQYF.

The rearrangement uses TRBV11-2 and TRBJ2-5; 10 nucleotides match TRBD2. Per the germline V gene, CDR1 is SGHAT and CDR2 is FQNNGV. The CDR3 is made up of 16 amino acids. Trimming took 5 bases from V and 5 from J; bases not matched to a gene: 11. The CDR3 loop reads CASSTRAGGRLETQYF. The CDR3 DNA reads TGTGCCAGCAGCACCCGAGCGGGGGGGCGTTTGGAGACCCAGTACTTC.

Only a few counts were recorded for this clonotype. The J gene is TRBJ2-1, the V gene TRBV16; D is unclear. Looked up from germline, CDR1 is KGHSY and CDR2 is FQNENV. This CDR3 has 16 residues. V dropped 7 bases and J dropped 3 bases, with 19 bases sitting between them. This CDR3 is CASTAGRQINYNEQFF. CDR3 nucleotides: TGTGCCAGCACCGCCGGGCGTCAGATTAACTACAATGAGCAGTTCTTC.

A few counts support this clonotype. The rearrangement uses TRBV5-1 and TRBJ2-5, with 9 bases aligning to TRBD1. The J call may not be correct, given that the DNA end is closer to TRBJ2-7. The germline CDR1 and CDR2 sequences are SGHRS and YFSETQ. The CDR3 loop spans 16 amino acids. CDR3 amino acids: CASSLGPGQGHYEQYF. The CDR3 region has the DNA TGCGCCAGCAGCTTGGGCCCGGGACAGGGCCATTACGAGCAGTACTTC.

The chain recombines TRBV9 with TRBJ1-1; D possibly corresponds to TRBD1 (5 bases). The CDR3 is made up of 17 amino acids. The V and J ends lost 0 bases and 3 bases respectively, with 18 bases between them. Germline CDR1 SGDLS, CDR2 YYNGEE. The CDR3 loop reads CASSVGLGAQGDTEAFF. Here the CDR3 DNA reads TGTGCCAGCAGCGTAGGTTTGGGAGCGCAAGGGGACACTGAAGCTTTCTTT.

The chain recombines TRBV7-9 with TRBJ2-1; D possibly corresponds to TRBD2 (7 bases). CDR1 and CDR2 (germline): SEHNR, FQNEAQ (reference sequence). The CDR3 contains 14 residues. V lost 0 bases and J lost 7, with 10 bases in between. This chain's CDR3 is CASSLAGGLNEQFF. As DNA, the CDR3 is TGTGCCAGCAGCTTAGCGGGGGGGCTAAATGAGCAGTTCTTC.